The T cell receptor (beta chain) described here comes from a study of siplizumab effects on memory and regulatory T cells. Profiling relied on immunoSEQ multiplex PCR, and the TCRdb table lists in-frame clones only, not all of them. The data hold 9,300 or so clones, with approximately 70% observed a single time. V shed 3 bases, J shed 0 bases, and the junction held 3 bases outside the gene matches. This CDR3 region has 15 residues. Germline lookup yields CDR1 LNHDA and CDR2 SQIVND (reference sequence). The gene calls are TRBV19 and TRBJ2-3; 7 nucleotides match TRBD2. The receptor was isolated from a human donor in good health. The specimen was effector memory CD8+ T cells sorted from blood. The subset is: unstimulated CD8+ effector memory T cells. CDR3 coding DNA: TGTGCCAGTAGTATGGGGCGGGAGAGCACAGATACGCAGTATTTT. Translating it yields CASSMGRESTDTQYF. The full variable domain, its missing parts supplied by reference TRBV19 and TRBJ2-3, is DGGITQSPKYLFRKEGQNVTLSCEQNLNHDAMYWYRQDPGQGLRLIYYSQIVNDFQKGDIAEGYSVSREKKESFPLTVTSAQKNPTAFYLCASSMGRESTDTQYFGPGTRLTVL.